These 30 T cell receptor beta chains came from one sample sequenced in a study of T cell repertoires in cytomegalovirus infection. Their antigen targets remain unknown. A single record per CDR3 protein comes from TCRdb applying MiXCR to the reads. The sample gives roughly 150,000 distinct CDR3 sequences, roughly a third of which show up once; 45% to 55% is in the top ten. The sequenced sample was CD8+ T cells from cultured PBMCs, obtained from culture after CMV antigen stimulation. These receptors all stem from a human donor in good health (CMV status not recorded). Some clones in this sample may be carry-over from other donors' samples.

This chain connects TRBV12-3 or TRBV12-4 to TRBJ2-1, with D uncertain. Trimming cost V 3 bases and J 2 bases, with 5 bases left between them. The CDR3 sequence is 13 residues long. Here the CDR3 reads CASSLLPYNEQFF. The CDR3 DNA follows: TGTGCCAGCAGTTTGTTACCCTACAATGAGCAGTTCTTC.

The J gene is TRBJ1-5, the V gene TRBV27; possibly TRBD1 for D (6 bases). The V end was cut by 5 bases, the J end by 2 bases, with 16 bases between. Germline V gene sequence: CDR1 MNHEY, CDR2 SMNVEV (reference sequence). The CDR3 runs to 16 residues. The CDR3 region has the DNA TGTGCCAGCAGTCTTACAGGGAGGGGCGGCAATCAGCCCCAGCATTTT. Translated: CASSLTGRGGNQPQHF.

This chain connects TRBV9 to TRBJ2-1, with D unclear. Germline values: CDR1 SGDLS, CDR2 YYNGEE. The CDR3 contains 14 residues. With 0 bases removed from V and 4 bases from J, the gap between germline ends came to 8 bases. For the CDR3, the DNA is TGTGCCAGCAGCGTAGAGACGTTATACAATGAGCAGTTCTTC. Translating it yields CASSVETLYNEQFF.

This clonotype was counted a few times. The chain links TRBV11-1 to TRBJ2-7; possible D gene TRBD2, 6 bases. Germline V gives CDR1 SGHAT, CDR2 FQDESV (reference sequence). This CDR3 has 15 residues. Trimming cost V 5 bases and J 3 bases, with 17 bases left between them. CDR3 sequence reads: CASSPPGPTSYEQYF. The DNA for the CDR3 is TGTGCCAGCAGCCCGCCGGGGCCGACTAGCTACGAGCAGTACTTC.

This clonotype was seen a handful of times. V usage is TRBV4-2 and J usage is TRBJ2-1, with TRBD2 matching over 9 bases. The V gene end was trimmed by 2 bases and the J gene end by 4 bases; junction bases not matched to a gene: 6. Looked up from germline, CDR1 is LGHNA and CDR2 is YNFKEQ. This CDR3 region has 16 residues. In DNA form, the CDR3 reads TGTGCCAGCAGCCAACTTAGCGGGGGCGAATACAATGAGCAGTTCTTC. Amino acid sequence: CASSQLSGGEYNEQFF.

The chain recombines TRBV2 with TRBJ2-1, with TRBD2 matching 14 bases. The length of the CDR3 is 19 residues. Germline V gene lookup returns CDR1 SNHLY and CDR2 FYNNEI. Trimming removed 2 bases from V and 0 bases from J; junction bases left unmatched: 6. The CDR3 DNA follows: TGTGCCAGCAGTGAAAAGGGACTAGCGGGGGTTTCCTCCTACAATGAGCAGTTCTTC. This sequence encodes CASSEKGLAGVSSYNEQFF.

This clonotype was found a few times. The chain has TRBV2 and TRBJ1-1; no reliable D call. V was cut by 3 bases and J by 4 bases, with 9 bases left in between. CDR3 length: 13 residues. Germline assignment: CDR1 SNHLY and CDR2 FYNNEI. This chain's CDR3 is CASSDTRVTEAFF. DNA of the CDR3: TGTGCCAGCAGTGATACGCGGGTCACTGAAGCTTTCTTT.

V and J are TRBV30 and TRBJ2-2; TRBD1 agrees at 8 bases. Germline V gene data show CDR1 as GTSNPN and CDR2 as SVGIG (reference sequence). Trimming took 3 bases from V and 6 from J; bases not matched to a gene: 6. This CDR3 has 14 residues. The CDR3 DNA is TGTGCCTGGAGCCAGGGGGCGGTTTCCGGGGAGCTGTTTTTT. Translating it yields CAWSQGAVSGELFF.

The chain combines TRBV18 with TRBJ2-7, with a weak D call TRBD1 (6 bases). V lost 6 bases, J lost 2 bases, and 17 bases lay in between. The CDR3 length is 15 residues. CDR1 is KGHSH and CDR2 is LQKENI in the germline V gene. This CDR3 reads CASSGEYRDTYEQYF. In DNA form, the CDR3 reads TGTGCCAGCTCTGGGGAATACAGGGATACCTACGAGCAGTACTTC. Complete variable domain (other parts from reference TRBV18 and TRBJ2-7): NAGVMQNPRHLVRRRGQEARLRCSPMKGHSHVYWYRQLPEEGLKFMVYLQKENIIDESGMPKERFSAEFPKEGPSILRIQQVVRGDSAAYFCASSGEYRDTYEQYFGPGTRLTVT.

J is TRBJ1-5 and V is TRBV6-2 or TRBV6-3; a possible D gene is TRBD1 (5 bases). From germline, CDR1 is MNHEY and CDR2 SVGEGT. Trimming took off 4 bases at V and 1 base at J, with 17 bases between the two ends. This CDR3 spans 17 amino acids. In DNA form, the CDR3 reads TGTGCCAGCAGTTTGGTACTCTGGGGGGGGAGCAATCAGCCCCAGCATTTT. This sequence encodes CASSLVLWGGSNQPQHF.

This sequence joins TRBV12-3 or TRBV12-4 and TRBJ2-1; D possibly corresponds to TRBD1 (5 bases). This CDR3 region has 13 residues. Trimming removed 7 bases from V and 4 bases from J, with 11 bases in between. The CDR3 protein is CASTQGVYNEQFF. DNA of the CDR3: TGTGCCAGCACCCAGGGCGTTTACAATGAGCAGTTCTTC.

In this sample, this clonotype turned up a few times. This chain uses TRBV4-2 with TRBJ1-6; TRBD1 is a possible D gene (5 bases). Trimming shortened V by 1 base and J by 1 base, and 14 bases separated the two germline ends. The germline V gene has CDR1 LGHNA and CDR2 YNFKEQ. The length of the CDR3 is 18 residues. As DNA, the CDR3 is TGTGCCAGCAGCCAAGGGGCGGCAGGGAGGTCCTATAATTCACCCCTCCACTTT. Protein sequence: CASSQGAAGRSYNSPLHF.

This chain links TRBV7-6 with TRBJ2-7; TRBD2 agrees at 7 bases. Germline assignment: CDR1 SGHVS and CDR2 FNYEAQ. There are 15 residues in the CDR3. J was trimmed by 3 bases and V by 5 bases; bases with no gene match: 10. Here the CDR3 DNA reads TGTGCCAGCAGCAGTTCCAGCGGGGATTTCTACGAGCAGTACTTC. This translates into CASSSSSGDFYEQYF.

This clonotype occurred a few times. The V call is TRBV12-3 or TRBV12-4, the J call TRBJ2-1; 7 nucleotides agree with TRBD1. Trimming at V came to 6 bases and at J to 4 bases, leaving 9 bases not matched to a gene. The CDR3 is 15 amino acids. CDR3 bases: TGTGCCAGCAGCCTCACAGGGGCGCTATACAATGAGCAGTTCTTC. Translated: CASSLTGALYNEQFF.

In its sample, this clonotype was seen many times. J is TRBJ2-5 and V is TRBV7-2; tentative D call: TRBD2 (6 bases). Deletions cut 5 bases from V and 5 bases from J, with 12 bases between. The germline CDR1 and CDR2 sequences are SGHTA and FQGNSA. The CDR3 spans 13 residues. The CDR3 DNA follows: TGTGCCAGCAGCAGGGAGGAAACGGAGACCCAGTACTTC. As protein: CASSREETETQYF. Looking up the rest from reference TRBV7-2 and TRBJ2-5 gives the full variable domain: GAGVSQSPSNKVTEKGKDVELRCDPISGHTALYWYRQSLGQGLEFLIYFQGNSAPDKSGLPSDRFSAERTGGSVSTLTIQRTQQEDSAVYLCASSREETETQYFGPGTRLLVL.

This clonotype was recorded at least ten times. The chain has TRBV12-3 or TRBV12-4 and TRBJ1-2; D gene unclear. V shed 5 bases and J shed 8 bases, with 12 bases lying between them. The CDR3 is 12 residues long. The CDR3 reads CASSLLGQGYTF. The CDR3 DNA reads TGTGCCAGCAGTCTTTTGGGTCAAGGCTACACCTTC.

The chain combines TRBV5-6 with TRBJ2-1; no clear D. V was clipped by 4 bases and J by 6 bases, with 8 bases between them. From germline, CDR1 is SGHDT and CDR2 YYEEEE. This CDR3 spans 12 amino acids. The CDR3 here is CASSPEPNEQFF. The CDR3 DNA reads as TGTGCCAGCAGCCCCGAGCCCAATGAGCAGTTCTTC.

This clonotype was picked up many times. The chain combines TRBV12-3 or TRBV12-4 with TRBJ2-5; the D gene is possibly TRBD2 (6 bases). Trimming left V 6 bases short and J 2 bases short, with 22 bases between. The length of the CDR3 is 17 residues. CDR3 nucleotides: TGTGCCAGCAGGGGTGGAGGATTTGCGGGGACGCAAGAGACCCAGTACTTC. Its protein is CASRGGGFAGTQETQYF.

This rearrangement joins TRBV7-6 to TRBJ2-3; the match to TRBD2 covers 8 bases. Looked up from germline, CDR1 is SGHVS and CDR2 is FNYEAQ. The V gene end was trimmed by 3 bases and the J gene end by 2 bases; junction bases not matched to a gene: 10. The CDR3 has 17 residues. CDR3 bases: TGTGCCAGCAGCTTGGCGGGGGGAGCACGATTCACAGATACGCAGTATTTT. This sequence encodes CASSLAGGARFTDTQYF.

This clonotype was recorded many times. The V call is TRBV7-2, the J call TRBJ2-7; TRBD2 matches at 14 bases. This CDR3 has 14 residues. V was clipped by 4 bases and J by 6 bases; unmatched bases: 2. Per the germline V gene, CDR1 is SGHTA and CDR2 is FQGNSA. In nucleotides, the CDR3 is TGTGCCAGCAGCTCTGGGACTAGCGGGGGCGAGCAGTACTTC. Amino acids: CASSSGTSGGEQYF.

The CDR3 coding sequence is TGTGCCAGCAGTCCCGGACAGGGAATTATGGACACTGAAGCTTTCTTT. Its translation: CASSPGQGIMDTEAFF. This chain joins TRBV12-3 or TRBV12-4 and TRBJ1-1, with 8 bases matching TRBD1. J lost 3 bases, V lost 5 bases, and 11 bases had no gene match. The length of the CDR3 is 16 residues.

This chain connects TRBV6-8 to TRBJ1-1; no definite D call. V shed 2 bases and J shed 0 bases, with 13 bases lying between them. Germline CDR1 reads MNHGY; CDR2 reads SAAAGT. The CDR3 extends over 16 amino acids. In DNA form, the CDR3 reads TGTGCCAGCAGTTACCGGTCGTACCCTATGAACACTGAAGCTTTCTTT. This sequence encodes CASSYRSYPMNTEAFF.

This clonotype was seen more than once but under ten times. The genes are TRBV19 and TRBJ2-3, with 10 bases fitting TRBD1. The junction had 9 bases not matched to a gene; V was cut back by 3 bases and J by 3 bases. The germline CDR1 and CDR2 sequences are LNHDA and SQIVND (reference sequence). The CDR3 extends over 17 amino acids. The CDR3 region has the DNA TGTGCCAGTAGTATCAACGCCGGGACAGGGGAGACAGATACGCAGTATTTT. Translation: CASSINAGTGETDTQYF.

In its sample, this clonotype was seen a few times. The CDR3 nucleotides are TGTGCCAGCAGCTTTTACGGGACAGCGCAAGAGACCCAGTACTTC. Translated, it gives CASSFYGTAQETQYF. The chain recombines TRBV7-2 with TRBJ2-5, with 7 bases fitting TRBD1. The CDR3 extends over 15 amino acids. CDR1 SGHTA and CDR2 FQGNSA come from the germline V gene. V was clipped by 3 bases and J by 2 bases; unmatched bases: 6. Together with reference TRBV7-2 and TRBJ2-5, the CDR3 gives the full variable domain: GAGVSQSPSNKVTEKGKDVELRCDPISGHTALYWYRQSLGQGLEFLIYFQGNSAPDKSGLPSDRFSAERTGGSVSTLTIQRTQQEDSAVYLCASSFYGTAQETQYFGPGTRLLVL.

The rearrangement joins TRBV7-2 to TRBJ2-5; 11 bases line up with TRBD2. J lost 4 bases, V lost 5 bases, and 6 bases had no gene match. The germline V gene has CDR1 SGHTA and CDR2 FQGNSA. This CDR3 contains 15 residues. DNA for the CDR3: TGTGCCAGCAGCCTTAGCGGGGGGGCGTTAGAGACCCAGTACTTC. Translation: CASSLSGGALETQYF.

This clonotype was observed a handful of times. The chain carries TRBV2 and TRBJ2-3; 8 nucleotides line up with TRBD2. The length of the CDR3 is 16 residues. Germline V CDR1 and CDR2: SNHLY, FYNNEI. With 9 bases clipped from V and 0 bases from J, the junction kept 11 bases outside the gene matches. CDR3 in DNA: TGTGCCAGGGCAAAGCGGGGGTTTTCTAGCACAGATACGCAGTATTTT. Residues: CARAKRGFSSTDTQYF. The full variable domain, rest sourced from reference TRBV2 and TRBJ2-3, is EPEVTQTPSHQVTQMGQEVILRCVPISNHLYFYWYRQILGQKVEFLVSFYNNEISEKSEIFDDQFSVERPDGSNFTLKIRSTKLEDSAMYFCARAKRGFSSTDTQYFGPGTRLTVL.

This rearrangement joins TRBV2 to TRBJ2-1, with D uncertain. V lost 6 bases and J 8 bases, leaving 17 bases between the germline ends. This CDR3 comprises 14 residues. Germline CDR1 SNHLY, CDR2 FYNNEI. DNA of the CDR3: TGTGCCAGCAGAACGGACCGGTTTGAGGATGAGCAGTTCTTC. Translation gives CASRTDRFEDEQFF.

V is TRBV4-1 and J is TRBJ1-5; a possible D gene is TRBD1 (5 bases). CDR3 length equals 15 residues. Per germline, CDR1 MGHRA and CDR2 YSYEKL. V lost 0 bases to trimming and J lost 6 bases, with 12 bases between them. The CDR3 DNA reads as TGCGCCAGCAGCCAAGATCGGGGGGGAGGTCAGCCCCAGCATTTT. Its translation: CASSQDRGGGQPQHF.

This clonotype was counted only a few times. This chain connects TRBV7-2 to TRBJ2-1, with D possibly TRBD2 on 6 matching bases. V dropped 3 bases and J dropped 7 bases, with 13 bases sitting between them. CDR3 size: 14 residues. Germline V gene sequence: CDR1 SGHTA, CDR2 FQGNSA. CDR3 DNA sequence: TGTGCCAGCAGCTTCACTAGCTTCGGAAATGAGCAGTTCTTC. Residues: CASSFTSFGNEQFF.

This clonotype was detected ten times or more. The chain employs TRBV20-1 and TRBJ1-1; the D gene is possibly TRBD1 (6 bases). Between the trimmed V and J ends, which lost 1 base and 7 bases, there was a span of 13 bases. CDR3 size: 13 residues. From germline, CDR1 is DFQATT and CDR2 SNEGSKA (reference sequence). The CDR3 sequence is CSARGDKVGEAFF. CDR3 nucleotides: TGCAGTGCTAGAGGGGACAAAGTGGGTGAAGCTTTCTTT.